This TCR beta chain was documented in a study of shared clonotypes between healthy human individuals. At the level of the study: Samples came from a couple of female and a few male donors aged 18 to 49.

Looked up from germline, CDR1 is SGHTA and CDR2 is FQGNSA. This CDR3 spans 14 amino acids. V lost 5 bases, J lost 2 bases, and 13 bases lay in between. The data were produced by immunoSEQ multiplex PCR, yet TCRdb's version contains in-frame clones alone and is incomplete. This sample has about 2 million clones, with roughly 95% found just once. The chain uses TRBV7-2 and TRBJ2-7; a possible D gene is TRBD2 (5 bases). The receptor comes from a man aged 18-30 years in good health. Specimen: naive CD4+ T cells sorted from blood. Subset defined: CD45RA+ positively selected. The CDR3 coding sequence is TGTGCCAGCAGCCCCGGGGTGGCTACCTACGAGCAGTACTTC. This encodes CASSPGVATYEQYF.